What follows is one T cell receptor (beta chain) and its context. This clonotype was counted only a few times. Its antigen remains unidentified. No base qualities exist here, and no much larger clone lies one base off it. The data were obtained in a study of T cells in Graves' hyperthyroidism and ophthalmopathy (dated by TCRdb to the late 2010s). In terms of the full investigation: Peripheral blood was collected at initial diagnosis, before any treatment. Once sampling was done, hyperthyroidism patients were given methimazole at a starting dose of 30 mg daily, whereas ophthalmopathy patients were given high-dose intravenous methylprednisolone. TCR Vbeta CDR3 sequencing of 130 to 150 peripheral blood samples (approximately 44 ophthalmopathy, about 74 hyperthyroidism and approximately 17 progressor patients) is reported in the paper. In about six Graves' hyperthyroidism patients, the study also compared T-cell repertoires from thyroid tissue with T-cell repertoires from blood. For training and testing, the approximately 97 patients in the discovery cohort were randomly divided in a 7:3 ratio. A discovery cohort of around 98 patients, roughly 43 with Graves' ophthalmopathy and roughly 59 with stable Graves' hyperthyroidism, was used to find distinguishing TCR V-J signatures. Whether ophthalmopathy could be predicted prospectively was tested in an independent validation cohort made up of roughly 20 hyperthyroidism patients plus 17 patients who later progressed to ophthalmopathy. Summary of the overall study and its limitations: In validation, progression to ophthalmopathy was predicted by the model with 70.59% sensitivity and 72.22% specificity, a median of about 6 months before onset. Sample size was not statistically predetermined, and investigators were not blinded to group allocation. Most expanded thyroid clonotypes (frequency above 0.001) were also found in blood, which suggests that blood repertoires may mirror thyroid immune responses. Ophthalmopathy was separated from stable hyperthyroidism by a 13 V-J signature model, with approximately 89% sensitivity and about 81% specificity obtained in cross-validation and 80%/75% obtained in testing.

The germline V gene specifies SGHTA as CDR1 and FQGNSA as CDR2. The junction shows trimming of 9 bases on V and 2 bases on J, plus 14 bases between the germline ends. The CDR3 numbers 14 residues from cysteine through phenylalanine. Here the CDR3 DNA is all that survives: 42 bases in frame from base 1. The TCR beta CDR3 regions were amplified from the RNA transcripts. For the first round of RT-PCR on the TCR CDR3, the HTBI primer set was used together with the Qiagen OneStep RT-PCR kit. Libraries were constructed in a second round of multiplex PCR, after which size selection and purification were carried out. The libraries were sequenced on an Illumina HiSeq2000 using paired-end 100 bp reads. Per the authors' processing: SOAPnuke was used to process the raw data, throwing out any read that contained adapters or uncalled bases, had a mean Phred below 15, or lacked an exact constant-primer or identifier match. High-quality paired reads were merged using COPE v1.2.5, and each unique nucleotide sequence was defined as a clonotype. MiTCR v1.1 was used to align the clonotypes against IMGT TRBV, TRBD and TRBJ reference segments. Only V-J combinations with frequency above 0.0001, covering approximately 99% of repertoires, were analysed. The TCS score was defined as the ratio of F50 (clonal expansion) to E x V (chaos), calculated using BLOSUM62-based TCRdist between CDR3 peptides within each V-J. Welch's t-statistics and random forest reduced 500 to 550 V-J features to some 14, which were used in a naive Bayes classifier (R e1071). TCRdb trimmed public reads at Q25 via fastp, called clones via MiXCR and kept in-frame beta chains. Under each unique CDR3 protein, matching rows form one entry showing the most common genes and DNA. The V and J calls and clone size are TCRdb's, not the authors'. For this sample there are hundreds of thousands of distinct CDR3 sequences; roughly 17% appear just once. The ten largest clonotypes hold over 3.5% of the sample.

Stable Graves' hyperthyroidism was defined as the absence of progression to ophthalmopathy over 18 months of follow-up. Hyperthyroidism patients were newly diagnosed, with disease duration under 2 months, and aged 18 to 65 years. The study excluded patients with uncontrolled infections, other autoimmune diseases, pregnancy or lactation. Diagnoses relied on clinical symptoms, serum thyroxine and TRAb, thyroid ultrasound and orbital computed tomography. PBMCs were separated from roughly 10 ml of fresh peripheral blood using Ficoll-Paque density gradient centrifugation. Total RNA was extracted with Trizol reagent, and quality was checked on an Agilent 2100 Bioanalyzer.

This receptor chain uses TRBV7-2 and TRBJ1-5, with no confidently assigned D gene. Material: blood. The receptor's source is a woman between 25 and 40 years old with Graves' hyperthyroidism. CDR3 reads: CASARKVGNQPQHF. The bases read TGTGCCAGTGCTCGGAAGGTGGGCAATCAGCCCCAGCATTTT.